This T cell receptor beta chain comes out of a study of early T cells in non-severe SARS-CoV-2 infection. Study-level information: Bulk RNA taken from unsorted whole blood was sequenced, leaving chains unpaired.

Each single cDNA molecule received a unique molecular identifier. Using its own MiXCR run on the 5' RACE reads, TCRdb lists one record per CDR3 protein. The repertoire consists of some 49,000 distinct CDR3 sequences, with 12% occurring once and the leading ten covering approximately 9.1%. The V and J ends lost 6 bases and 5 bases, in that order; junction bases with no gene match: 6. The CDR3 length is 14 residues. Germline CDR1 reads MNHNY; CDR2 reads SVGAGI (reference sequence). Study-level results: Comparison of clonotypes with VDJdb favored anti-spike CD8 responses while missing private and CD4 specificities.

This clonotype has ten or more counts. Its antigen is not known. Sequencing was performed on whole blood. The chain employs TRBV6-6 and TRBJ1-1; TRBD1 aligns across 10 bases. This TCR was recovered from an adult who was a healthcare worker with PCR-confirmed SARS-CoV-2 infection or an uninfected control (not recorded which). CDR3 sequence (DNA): TGTGCCAGCAGCCAGGACAGGGGGAGGACTGAAGCTTTCTTT. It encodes CASSQDRGRTEAFF.